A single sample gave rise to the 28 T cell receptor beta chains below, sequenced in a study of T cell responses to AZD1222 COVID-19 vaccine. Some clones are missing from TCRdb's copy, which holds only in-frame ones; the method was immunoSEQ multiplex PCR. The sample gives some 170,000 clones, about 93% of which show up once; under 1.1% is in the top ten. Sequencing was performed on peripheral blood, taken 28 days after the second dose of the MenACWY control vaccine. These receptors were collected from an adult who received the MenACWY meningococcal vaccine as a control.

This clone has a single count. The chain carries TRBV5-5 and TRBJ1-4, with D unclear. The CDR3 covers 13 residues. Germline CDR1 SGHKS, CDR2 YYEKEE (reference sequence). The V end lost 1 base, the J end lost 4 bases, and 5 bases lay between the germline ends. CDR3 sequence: CASSLPSNEKLFF. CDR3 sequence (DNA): TGTGCCAGCAGCTTGCCCAGTAATGAAAAACTGTTTTTT.

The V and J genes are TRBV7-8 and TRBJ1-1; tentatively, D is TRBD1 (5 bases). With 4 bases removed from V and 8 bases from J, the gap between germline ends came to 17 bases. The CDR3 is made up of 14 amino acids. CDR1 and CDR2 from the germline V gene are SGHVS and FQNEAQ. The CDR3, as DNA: TGTGCCAGCAGCTCCGGCGGTGAGGCAGGGGAAGCTTTCTTT. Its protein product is CASSSGGEAGEAFF.

CDR3 nucleotide sequence: TGTGCCAGCAGTTCCGCCGCAGGGGGCGGCGGAAACACCATATATTTT. Translated: CASSSAAGGGGNTIYF. The chain joins TRBV28 to TRBJ1-3; 8 bases are a match to TRBD1. Germline CDR1 reads MDHEN; CDR2 reads SYDVKM. The CDR3 has 16 residues. The trim removed 4 bases at V and 4 bases at J, leaving 9 bases unmatched.

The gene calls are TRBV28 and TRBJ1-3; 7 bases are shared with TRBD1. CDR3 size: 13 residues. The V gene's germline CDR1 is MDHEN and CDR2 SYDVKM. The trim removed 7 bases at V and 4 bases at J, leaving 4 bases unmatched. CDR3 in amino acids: CASNTGAGNTIYF. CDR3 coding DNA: TGTGCCAGCAATACAGGGGCCGGAAACACCATATATTTT.

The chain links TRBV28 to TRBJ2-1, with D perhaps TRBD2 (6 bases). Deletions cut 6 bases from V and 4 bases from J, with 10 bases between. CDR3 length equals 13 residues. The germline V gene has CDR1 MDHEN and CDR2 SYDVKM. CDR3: CASSRSGYNEQFF. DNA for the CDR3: TGTGCCAGCAGCCGTAGCGGATACAATGAGCAGTTCTTC.

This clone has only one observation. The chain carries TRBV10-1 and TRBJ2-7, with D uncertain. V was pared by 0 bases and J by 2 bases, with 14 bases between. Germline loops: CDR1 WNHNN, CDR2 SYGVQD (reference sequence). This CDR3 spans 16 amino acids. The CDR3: CASSESGVPKTYEQYF. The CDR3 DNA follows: TGCGCCAGCAGTGAGTCTGGGGTTCCGAAAACCTACGAGCAGTACTTC.

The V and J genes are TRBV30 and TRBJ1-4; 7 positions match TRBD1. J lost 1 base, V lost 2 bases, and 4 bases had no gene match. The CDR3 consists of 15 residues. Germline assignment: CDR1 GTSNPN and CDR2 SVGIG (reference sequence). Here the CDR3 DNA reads TGTGCCTGGAGTACCCACAGGGGAACTAATGAAAAACTGTTTTTT. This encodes CAWSTHRGTNEKLFF. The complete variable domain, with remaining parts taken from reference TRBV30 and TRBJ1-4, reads SQTIHQWPATLVQPVGSPLSLECTVEGTSNPNLYWYRQAAGRGLQLLFYSVGIGQISSEVPQNLSASRPQDRQFILSSKKLLLSDSGFYLCAWSTHRGTNEKLFFGSGTQLSVL.

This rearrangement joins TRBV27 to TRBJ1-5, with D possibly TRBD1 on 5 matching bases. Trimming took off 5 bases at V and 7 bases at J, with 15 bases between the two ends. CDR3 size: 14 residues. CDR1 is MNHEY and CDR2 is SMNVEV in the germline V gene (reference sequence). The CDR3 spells CASSLTWEGQPQHF. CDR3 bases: TGTGCCAGCAGTCTTACTTGGGAGGGGCAGCCCCAGCATTTT.

CDR3 sequence: CASSMWQNYGYTF. The CDR3 DNA sequence: TGTGCCAGTAGTATGTGGCAGAACTATGGCTACACCTTC. The chain employs TRBV19 and TRBJ1-2, with D unresolved. CDR1 is LNHDA, CDR2 SQIVND, per germline (reference sequence). The CDR3 totals 13 residues. V lost 3 bases and J lost 2, with 7 bases in between.

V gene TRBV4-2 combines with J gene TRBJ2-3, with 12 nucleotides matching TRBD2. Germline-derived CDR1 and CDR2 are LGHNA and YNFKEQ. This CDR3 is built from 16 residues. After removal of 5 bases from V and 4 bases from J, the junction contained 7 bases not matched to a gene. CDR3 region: CASSAASGGASDTQYF. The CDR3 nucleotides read TGTGCCAGCAGCGCAGCTAGCGGGGGGGCATCAGATACGCAGTATTTT.

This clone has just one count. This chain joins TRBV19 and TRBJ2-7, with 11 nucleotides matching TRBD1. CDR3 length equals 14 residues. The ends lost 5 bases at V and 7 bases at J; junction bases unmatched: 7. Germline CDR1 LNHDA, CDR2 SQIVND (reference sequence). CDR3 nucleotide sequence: TGTGCCAGTAGTTTAGGACAGGGGGCAAATGAGCAGTACTTC. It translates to CASSLGQGANEQYF.

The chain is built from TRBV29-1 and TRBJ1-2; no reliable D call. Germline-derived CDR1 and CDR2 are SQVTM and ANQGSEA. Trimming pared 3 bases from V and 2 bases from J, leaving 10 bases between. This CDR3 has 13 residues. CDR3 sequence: CSVEGATNYGYTF. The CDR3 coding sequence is TGCAGCGTTGAGGGAGCTACAAACTATGGCTACACCTTC.

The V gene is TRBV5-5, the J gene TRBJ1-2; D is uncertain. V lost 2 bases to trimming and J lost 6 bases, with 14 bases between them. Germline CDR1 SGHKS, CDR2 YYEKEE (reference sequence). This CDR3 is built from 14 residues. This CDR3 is CASSLISRSHGYTF. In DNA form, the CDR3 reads TGTGCCAGCAGCTTAATCTCGCGATCCCATGGCTACACCTTC.

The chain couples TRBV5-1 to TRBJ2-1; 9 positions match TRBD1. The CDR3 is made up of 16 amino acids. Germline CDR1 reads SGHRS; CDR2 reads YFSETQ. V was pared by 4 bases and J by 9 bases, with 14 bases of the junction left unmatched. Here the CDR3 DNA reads TGCGCCAGCAGCGCCGGAGGGACAGGGTTTCATGGTGAGCAGTTCTTC. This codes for CASSAGGTGFHGEQFF.

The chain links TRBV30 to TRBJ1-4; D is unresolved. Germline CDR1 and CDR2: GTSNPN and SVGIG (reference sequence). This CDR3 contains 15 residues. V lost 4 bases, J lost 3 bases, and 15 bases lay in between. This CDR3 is CAWTWGDSPNEKLFF. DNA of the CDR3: TGTGCCTGGACCTGGGGAGACTCCCCTAATGAAAAACTGTTTTTT.

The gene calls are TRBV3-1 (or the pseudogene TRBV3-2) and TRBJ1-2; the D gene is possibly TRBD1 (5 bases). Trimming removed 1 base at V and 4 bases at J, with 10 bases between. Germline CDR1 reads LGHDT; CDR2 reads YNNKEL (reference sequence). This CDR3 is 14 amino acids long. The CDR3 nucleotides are TGTGCCAGCAGCCAAGGGGCAGGGACCTATGGCTACACCTTC. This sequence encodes CASSQGAGTYGYTF.

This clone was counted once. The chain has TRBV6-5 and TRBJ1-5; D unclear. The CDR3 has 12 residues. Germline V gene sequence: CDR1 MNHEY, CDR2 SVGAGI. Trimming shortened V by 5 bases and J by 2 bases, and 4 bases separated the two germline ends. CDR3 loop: CASSHRNQPQHF. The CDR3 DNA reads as TGTGCCAGCAGTCATCGCAATCAGCCCCAGCATTTT.

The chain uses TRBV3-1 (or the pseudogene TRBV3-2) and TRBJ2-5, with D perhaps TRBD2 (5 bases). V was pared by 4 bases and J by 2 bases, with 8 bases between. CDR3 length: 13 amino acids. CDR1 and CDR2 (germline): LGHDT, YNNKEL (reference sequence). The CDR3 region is CASSRAGQETQYF. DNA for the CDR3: TGTGCCAGCAGCCGGGCGGGTCAAGAGACCCAGTACTTC.

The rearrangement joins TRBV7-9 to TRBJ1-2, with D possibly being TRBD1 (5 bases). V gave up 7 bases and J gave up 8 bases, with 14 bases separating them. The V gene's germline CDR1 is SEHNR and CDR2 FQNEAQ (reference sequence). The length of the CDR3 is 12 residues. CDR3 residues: CASTLGVGGYTF. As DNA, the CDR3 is TGTGCCAGCACATTGGGGGTAGGAGGCTACACCTTC.

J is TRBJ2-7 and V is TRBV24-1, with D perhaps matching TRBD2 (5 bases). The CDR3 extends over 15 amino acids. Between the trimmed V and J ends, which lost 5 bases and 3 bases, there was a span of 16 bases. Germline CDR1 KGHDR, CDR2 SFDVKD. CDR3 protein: CATSAPGPGFYEQYF. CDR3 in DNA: TGTGCCACCAGTGCACCGGGTCCGGGGTTCTACGAGCAGTACTTC.

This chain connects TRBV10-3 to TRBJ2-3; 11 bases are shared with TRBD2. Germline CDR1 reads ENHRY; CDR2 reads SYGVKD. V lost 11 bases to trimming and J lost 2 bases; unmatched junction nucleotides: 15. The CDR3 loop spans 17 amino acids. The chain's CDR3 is CAASPKGLADFTDTQYF. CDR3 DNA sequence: TGTGCCGCCTCTCCTAAGGGACTAGCGGATTTCACAGATACGCAGTATTTT.

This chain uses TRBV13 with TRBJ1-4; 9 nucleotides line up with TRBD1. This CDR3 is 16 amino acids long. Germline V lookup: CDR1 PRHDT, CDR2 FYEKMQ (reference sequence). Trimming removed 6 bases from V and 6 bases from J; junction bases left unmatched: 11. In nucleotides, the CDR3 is TGTGCCAGCAGTCGAGCACAGGGGGCGGGTTATGAAAAACTGTTTTTT. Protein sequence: CASSRAQGAGYEKLFF. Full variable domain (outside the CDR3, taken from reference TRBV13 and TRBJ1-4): AAGVIQSPRHLIKEKRETATLKCYPIPRHDTVYWYQQGPGQDPQFLISFYEKMQSDKGSIPDRFSAQQFSDYHSELNMSSLELGDSALYFCASSRAQGAGYEKLFFGSGTQLSVL.

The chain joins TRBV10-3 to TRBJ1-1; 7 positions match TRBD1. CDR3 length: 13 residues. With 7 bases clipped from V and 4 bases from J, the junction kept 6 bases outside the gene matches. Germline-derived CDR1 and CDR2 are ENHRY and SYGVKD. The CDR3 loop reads CAIKQGIVTEAFF. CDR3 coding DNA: TGTGCCATCAAACAGGGGATCGTCACTGAAGCTTTCTTT.

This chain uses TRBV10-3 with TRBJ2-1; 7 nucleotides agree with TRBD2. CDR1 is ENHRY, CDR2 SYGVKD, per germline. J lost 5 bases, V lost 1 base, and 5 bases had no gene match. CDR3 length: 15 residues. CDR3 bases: TGTGCCATCAGTGAGTTTGGGGGGGGGAACAATGAGCAGTTCTTC. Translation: CAISEFGGGNNEQFF.

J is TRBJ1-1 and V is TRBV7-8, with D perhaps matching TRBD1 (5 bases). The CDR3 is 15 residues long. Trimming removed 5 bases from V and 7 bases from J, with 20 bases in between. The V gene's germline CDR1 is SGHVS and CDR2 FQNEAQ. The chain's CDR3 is CASSLSLGQADEAFF. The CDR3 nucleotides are TGTGCCAGCAGCCTCAGCCTGGGGCAGGCGGATGAAGCTTTCTTT. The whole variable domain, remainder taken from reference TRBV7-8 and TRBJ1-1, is GAGVSQSPRYKVAKRGQDVALRCDPISGHVSLFWYQQALGQGPEFLTYFQNEAQLDKSGLPSDRFFAERPEGSVSTLKIQRTQQEDSAVYLCASSLSLGQADEAFFGQGTRLTVV.

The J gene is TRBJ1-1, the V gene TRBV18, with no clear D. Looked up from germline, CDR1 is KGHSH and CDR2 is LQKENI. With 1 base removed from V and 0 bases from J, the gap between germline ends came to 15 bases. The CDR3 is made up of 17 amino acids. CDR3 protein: CASSPRERRPMNTEAFF. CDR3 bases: TGTGCCAGCTCACCACGTGAGCGGAGACCCATGAACACTGAAGCTTTCTTT.

CDR3 coding DNA: TGTGCCAGCAGCCCCCCTCGTAGGAGTAGTTCACCCCTCCACTTT. Its protein is CASSPPRRSSSPLHF. The chain couples TRBV3-1 (or the pseudogene TRBV3-2) to TRBJ1-6; no clear D gene. This CDR3 has 15 amino acids. The ends were cut back, 4 bases at V and 9 bases at J, with 16 bases in the middle. CDR1 and CDR2 (germline): LGHDT, YNNKEL (reference sequence).

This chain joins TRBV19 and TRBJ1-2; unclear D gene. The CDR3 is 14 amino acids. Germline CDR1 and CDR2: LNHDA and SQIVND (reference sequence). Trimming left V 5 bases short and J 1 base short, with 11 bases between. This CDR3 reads CASSLPEINYGYTF. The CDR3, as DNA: TGTGCCAGTAGTCTTCCCGAAATTAACTATGGCTACACCTTC.